Below, one TCR beta chain is given with its context. What it binds is not known. These data originate in a study of CD8 T cells in ankylosing spondylitis. Study-wide results and caveats: Disease-linked clones proved CD8+ and comparatively uncommon in peripheral blood. Seemingly characteristic of ankylosing spondylitis blood was a TCR beta motif consisting of under ten highly homologous variants. In ankylosing spondylitis patients, matched synovial fluid reportedly showed significant enrichment of disease-linked clones.

Quantitative 5'-RACE with molecular barcodes was used to make the TCR beta libraries. Via MiXCR, TCRdb re-called the 5' RACE reads, giving one row per CDR3 protein. The repertoire holds about 330,000 distinct CDR3 sequences, with under 8.5% as singletons. Germline trimming cut 7 bases from V and 3 bases from J; bases unmatched to any gene: 2. Germline assignment: CDR1 SEHNR and CDR2 FQNEAQ (reference sequence). The CDR3 runs 13 residues. V gene TRBV7-9 combines with J gene TRBJ1-5; TRBD1 matches at 8 bases. The receptor comes from a male donor with ankylosing spondylitis. Sequenced input: blood, either unsorted or a sorted T cell fraction (not recorded which). In nucleotides, the CDR3 is TGTGCCAGCAACCAGGGGGCCAATCAGCCCCAGCATTTT. It codes for CASNQGANQPQHF.